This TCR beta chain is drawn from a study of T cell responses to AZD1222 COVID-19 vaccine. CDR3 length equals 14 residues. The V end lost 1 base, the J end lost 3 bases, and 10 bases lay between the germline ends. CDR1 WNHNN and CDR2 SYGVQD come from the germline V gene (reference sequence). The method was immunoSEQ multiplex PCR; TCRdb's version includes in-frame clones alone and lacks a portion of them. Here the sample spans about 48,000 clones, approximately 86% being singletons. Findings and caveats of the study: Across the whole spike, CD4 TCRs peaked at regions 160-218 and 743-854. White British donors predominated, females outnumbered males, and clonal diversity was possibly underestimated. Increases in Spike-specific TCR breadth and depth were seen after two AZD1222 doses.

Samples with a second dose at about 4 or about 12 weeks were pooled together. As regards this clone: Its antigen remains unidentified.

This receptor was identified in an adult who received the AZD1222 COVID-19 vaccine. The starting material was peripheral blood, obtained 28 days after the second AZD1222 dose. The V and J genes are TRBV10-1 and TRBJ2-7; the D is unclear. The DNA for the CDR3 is TGCGCCAGCAGTGAGTACGGGTTAAACTACGAGCAGTACTTC. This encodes CASSEYGLNYEQYF.